Listed below are T cell receptor beta chains from one sample, sequenced in a study of T-cell memory formation after mild COVID-19. In TCRdb, the 5' RACE reads were re-called with MiXCR into one record per CDR3 protein. The sample yields approximately 150,000 distinct CDR3 sequences, 15% to 20% seen once. Material: PBMCs or a T cell subset sorted from them (not recorded which). These receptors originate from an adult woman who had mild COVID-19 (a few samples of this study predate the infection). Cell type and time point are not known. CDR3s include the opening cysteine and the closing phenylalanine or tryptophan. The order of the fields is D gene, J gene, clone size, V gene, CDR3 protein, CDR3 DNA. A D gene is named only where the DNA matches it firmly. Expanded clones get a size class; other rows say once, few or many, or leave the size out.

D: TRBD1; J: TRBJ2-7; size: NA; V: TRBV18; CDR3: CASSPPGQGAIEQYF; DNA: TGTGCCAGCTCACCACCGGGACAGGGGGCAATCGAGCAGTACTTC
D: NA; J: TRBJ1-2; size: few; V: TRBV6-5; CDR3: CASSQGLLRDGYTF; DNA: TGTGCCAGCAGCCAGGGTCTCCTCAGGGATGGCTACACCTTC
D: TRBD2; J: TRBJ2-1; size: few; V: TRBV24-1; CDR3: CATSMAQTSGTNEQFF; DNA: TGTGCCACCAGTATGGCTCAGACTAGCGGGACAAATGAGCAGTTCTTC
D: NA; J: TRBJ2-7; size: few; V: TRBV3-2; CDR3: CASTPRPSGRASYEQYF; DNA: TGTGCCAGCACCCCGCGCCCTAGCGGGAGGGCGTCCTACGAGCAGTACTTC
D: TRBD2; J: TRBJ2-7; size: few; V: TRBV5-6; CDR3: CASSYRDYHYEQYF; DNA: TGTGCCAGCAGCTACCGGGACTACCACTACGAGCAGTACTTC
D: TRBD2; J: TRBJ2-1; size: few; V: TRBV19; CDR3: CASSSGTSGTWGNEQFF; DNA: TGTGCCAGTAGTTCGGGGACTAGCGGGACCTGGGGCAATGAGCAGTTCTTC
D: TRBD1; J: TRBJ2-5; size: NA; V: TRBV24-1; CDR3: CATSRQGLETQYF; DNA: TGTGCCACCAGCCGACAGGGGTTAGAGACCCAGTACTTC
D: NA; J: TRBJ2-7; size: NA; V: TRBV10-3; CDR3: CAISEFTGGYEQYF; DNA: TGTGCCATCAGTGAATTTACAGGAGGGTACGAGCAGTACTTC
D: NA; J: TRBJ2-5; size: few; V: TRBV7-9; CDR3: CASSLAIAQETQYF; DNA: TGTGCCAGCAGCTTAGCTATTGCACAAGAGACCCAGTACTTC
D: TRBD1; J: TRBJ1-1; size: few; V: TRBV12-3/TRBV12-4; CDR3: CASTTGAGADTEAFF; DNA: TGTGCCAGCACCACAGGGGCTGGGGCGGACACTGAAGCTTTCTTT
D: NA; J: TRBJ2-5; size: NA; V: TRBV20-1; CDR3: CSTLRASEETQYF; DNA: TGCAGCACACTTCGGGCTAGCGAGGAGACCCAGTACTTC
D: TRBD2; J: TRBJ2-2; size: few; V: TRBV12-3/TRBV12-4; CDR3: CASTIPGLAGTGELFF; DNA: TGTGCCAGCACCATCCCGGGACTAGCGGGCACCGGGGAGCTGTTTTTT
D: NA; J: TRBJ2-6; size: once; V: TRBV29-1; CDR3: CSVDNSGANVLTF; DNA: TGCAGCGTTGATAACTCTGGGGCCAACGTCCTGACTTTC
D: TRBD2; J: TRBJ2-5; size: few; V: TRBV14; CDR3: CASSQEGLLAGGQETQYF; DNA: TGTGCCAGCAGCCAGGAGGGTCTCCTAGCGGGGGGTCAAGAGACCCAGTACTTC
D: NA; J: TRBJ2-3; size: few; V: TRBV9; CDR3: CASSVTGGTGTDTQYF; DNA: TGTGCCAGCAGCGTAACCGGGGGGACAGGTACAGATACGCAGTATTTT